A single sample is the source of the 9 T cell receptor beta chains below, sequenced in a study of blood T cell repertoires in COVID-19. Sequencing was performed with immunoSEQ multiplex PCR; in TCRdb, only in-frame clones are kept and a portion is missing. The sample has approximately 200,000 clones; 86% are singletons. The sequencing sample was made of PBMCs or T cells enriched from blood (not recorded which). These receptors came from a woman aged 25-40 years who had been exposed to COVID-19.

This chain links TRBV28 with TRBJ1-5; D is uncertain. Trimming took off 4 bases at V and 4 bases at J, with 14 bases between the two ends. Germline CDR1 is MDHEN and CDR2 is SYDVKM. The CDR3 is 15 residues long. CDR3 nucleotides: TGTGCCAGCAGTTCGGGAAGTATAGGGAATCAGCCCCAGCATTTT. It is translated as CASSSGSIGNQPQHF. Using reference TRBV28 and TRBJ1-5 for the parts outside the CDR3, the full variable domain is DVKVTQSSRYLVKRTGEKVFLECVQDMDHENMFWYRQDPGLGLRLIYFSYDVKMKEKGDIPEGYSVSREKKERFSLILESASTNQTSMYLCASSSGSIGNQPQHFGDGTRLSIL.

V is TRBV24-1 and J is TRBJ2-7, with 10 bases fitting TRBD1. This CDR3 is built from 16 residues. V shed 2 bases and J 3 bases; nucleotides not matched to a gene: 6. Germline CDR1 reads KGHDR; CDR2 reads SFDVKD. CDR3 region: CATSDSGQGLDYEQYF. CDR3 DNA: TGTGCCACCAGTGATTCGGGACAGGGGCTGGACTACGAGCAGTACTTC.

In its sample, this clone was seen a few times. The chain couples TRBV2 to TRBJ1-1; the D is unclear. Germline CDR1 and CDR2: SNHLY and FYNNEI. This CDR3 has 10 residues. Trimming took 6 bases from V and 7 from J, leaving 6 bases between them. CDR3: CASSGVEAFF. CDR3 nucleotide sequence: TGTGCCAGCAGCGGAGTTGAAGCTTTCTTT.

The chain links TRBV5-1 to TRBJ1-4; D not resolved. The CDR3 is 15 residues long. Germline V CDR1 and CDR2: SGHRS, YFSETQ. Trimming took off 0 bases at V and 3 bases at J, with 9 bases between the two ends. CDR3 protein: CASSLAQDPNEKLFF. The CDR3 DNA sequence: TGCGCCAGCAGCTTGGCCCAGGATCCTAATGAAAAACTGTTTTTT.

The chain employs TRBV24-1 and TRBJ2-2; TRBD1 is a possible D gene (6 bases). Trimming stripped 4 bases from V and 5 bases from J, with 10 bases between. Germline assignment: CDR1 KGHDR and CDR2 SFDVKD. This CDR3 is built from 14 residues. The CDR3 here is CATSDLQGTGELFF. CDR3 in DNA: TGTGCCACCAGTGACCTACAGGGAACCGGGGAGCTGTTTTTT.

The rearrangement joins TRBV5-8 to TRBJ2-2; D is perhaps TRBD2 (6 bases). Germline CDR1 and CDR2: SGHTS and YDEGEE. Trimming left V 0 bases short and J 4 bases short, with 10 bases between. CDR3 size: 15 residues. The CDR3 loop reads CASSLDGGITGELFF. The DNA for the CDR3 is TGTGCCAGCAGCTTGGACGGGGGAATCACCGGGGAGCTGTTTTTT.

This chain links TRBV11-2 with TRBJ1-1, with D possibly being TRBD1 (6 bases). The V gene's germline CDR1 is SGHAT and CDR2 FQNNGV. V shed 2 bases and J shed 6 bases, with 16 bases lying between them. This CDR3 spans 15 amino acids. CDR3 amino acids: CASSLRQAMGSEAFF. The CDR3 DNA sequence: TGTGCCAGCAGCTTACGACAGGCCATGGGGTCTGAAGCTTTCTTT.

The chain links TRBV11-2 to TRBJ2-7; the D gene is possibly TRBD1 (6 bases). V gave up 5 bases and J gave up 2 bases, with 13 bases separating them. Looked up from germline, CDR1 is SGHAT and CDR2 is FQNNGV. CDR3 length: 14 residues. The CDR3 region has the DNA TGTGCCAGCAGCCAACTGCCAGGGGCCTACGAGCAGTACTTC. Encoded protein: CASSQLPGAYEQYF.

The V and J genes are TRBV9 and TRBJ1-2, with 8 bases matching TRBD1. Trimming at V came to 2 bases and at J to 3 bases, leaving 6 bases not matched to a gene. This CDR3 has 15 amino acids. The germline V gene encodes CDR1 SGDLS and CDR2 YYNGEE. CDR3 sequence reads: CASSVTGELDYGYTF. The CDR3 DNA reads TGTGCCAGCAGCGTGACAGGGGAGTTGGACTATGGCTACACCTTC.